This T cell receptor beta chain was sequenced in a study of blood T cells in healthy people across ages. Findings of the study overall: Roughly linearly, TCR beta diversity per million T cells fell as age increased.

Using a J-beta primer mix together with a sample-barcoded 5' primer, a second PCR was run for about 7 to 12 cycles. TCRdb recomputed calls from the 5' RACE reads with MiXCR, one row per CDR3 protein. Among more than 1,400,000 distinct CDR3 sequences listed, 42% were seen once. This clonotype was counted between two and nine times. Antigen unknown. Ranging in age from roughly 6 to 90, the donors were healthy Caucasian individuals from Russia. Each donor's blood draw was 7.5 to 10 milliliters of peripheral blood. The CDR3 consists of 13 residues. Germline CDR1 is SGHDN and CDR2 is FVKESK. Between the trimmed V and J ends, which lost 0 bases and 7 bases, there was a span of 9 bases.

The sequence came from a woman younger than 35 in good health. J is TRBJ1-2 and V is TRBV14; D gene ambiguous. Sequencing was done on a sample of blood. Written as DNA, the CDR3 is TGTGCCAGCAGCCAAGATCTCGTTTCTGGCTACACCTTC. It translates to CASSQDLVSGYTF.